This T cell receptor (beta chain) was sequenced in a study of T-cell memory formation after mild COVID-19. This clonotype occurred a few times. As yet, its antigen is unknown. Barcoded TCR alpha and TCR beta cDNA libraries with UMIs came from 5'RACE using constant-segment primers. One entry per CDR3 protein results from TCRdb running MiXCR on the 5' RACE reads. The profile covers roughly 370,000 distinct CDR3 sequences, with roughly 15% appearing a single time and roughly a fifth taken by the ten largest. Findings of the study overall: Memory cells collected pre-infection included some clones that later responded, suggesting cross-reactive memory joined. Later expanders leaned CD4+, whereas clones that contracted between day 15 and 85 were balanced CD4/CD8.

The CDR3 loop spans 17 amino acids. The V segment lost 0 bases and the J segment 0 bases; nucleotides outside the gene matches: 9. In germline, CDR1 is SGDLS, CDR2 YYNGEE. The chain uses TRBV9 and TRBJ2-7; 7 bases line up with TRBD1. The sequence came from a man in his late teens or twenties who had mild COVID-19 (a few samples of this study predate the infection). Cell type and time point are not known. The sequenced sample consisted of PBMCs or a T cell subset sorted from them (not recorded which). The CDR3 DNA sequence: TGTGCCAGCAGCGTAGATGCCCGACAGGGATACTCCTACGAGCAGTACTTC. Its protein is CASSVDARQGYSYEQYF. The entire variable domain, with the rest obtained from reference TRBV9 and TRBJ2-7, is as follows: DSGVTQTPKHLITATGQRVTLRCSPRSGDLSVYWYQQSLDQGLQFLIQYYNGEERAKGNILERFSAQQFPDLHSELNLSSLELGDSALYFCASSVDARQGYSYEQYFGPGTRLTVT.